This paragraph covers one TCR beta chain sequence. These data belong to a study of cytomegalovirus exposure and HLA in healthy donors. Primers included in the PCR were 60 Vbeta and 13 Jbeta primers. Generated by immunoSEQ multiplex PCR, the TCRdb table keeps only in-frame clones and is missing some. The sample records 150,000 to 200,000 clones, under 90% being singletons. Specimen: PBMCs. This TCR was recovered from a young man in good health and CMV-seronegative.

CDR3 residues: CASSHLVASYEQYF. CDR3 DNA: TGCGCCAGCAGCCACCTTGTGGCCTCCTACGAGCAGTACTTC. V gene TRBV4-3 combines with J gene TRBJ2-7; D remains ambiguous. This CDR3 is built from 14 residues. The V gene's germline CDR1 is LGHNA and CDR2 YSLEER. Trimming removed 3 bases from V and 0 bases from J, with 9 bases in between.